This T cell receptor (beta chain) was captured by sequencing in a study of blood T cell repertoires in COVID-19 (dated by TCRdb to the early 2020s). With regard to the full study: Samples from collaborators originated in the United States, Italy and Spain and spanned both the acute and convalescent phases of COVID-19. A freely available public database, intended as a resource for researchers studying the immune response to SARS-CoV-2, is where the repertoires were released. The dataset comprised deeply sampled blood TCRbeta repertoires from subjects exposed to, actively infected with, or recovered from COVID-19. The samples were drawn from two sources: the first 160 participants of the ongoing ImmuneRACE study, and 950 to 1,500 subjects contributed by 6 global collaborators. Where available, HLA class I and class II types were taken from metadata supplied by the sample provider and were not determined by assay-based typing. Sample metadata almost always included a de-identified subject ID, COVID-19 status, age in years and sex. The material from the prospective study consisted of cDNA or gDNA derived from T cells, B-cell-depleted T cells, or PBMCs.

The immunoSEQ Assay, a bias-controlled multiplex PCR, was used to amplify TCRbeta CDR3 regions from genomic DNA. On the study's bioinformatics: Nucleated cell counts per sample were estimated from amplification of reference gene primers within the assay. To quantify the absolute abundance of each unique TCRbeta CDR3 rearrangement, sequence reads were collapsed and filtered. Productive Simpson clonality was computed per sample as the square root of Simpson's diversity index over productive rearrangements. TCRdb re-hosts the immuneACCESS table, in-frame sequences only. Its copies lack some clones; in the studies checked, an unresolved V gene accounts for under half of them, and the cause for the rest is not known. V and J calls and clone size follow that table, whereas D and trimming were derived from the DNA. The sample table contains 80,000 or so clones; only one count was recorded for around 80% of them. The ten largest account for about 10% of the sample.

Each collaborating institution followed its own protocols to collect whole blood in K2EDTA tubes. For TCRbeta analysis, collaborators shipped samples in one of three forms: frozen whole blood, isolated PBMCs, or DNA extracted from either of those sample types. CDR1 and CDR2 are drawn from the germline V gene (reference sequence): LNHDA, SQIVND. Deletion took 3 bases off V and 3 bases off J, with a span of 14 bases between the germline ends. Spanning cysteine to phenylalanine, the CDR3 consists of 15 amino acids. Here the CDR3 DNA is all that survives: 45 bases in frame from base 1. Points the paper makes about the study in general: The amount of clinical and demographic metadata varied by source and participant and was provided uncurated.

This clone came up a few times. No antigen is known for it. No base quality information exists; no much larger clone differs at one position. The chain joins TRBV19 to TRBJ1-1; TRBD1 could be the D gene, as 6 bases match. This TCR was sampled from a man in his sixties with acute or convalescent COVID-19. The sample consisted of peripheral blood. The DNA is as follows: TGTGCCAGTAGTATTCAGGGGATAGGATACACTGAAGCTTTCTTT. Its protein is CASSIQGIGYTEAFF.